The source of this T cell receptor (beta chain) is a study of T cell repertoires in cytomegalovirus infection. Background on the study: Use of recently identified HLA-C-restricted and well-studied HLA-B-restricted CMV epitopes was part of the study. Carrying CMV and the relevant HLA type showed in public TCR beta signatures. Findings of the study overall: The study found HLA-C-restricted CMV-specific TCR beta clonotypes dominating the ex vivo response.

This clonotype was counted at least ten times. Its target is unknown. One entry per CDR3 protein, called by TCRdb with MiXCR from the reads. The data hold some 800,000 distinct CDR3 sequences, with almost 30% observed a single time. Germline V lookup: CDR1 SGHVS, CDR2 FQNEAQ. Trimming removed 5 bases from V and 0 bases from J; junction bases left unmatched: 7. This CDR3 has 15 residues. The source of this sequence is a human donor in good health (CMV status not recorded). Some clones in this sample may be carry-over from other donors' samples. Sequenced here: cultured CD8+ T cells from PBMCs, sampled from culture after CMV antigen stimulation. V usage is TRBV7-8 and J usage is TRBJ2-7; 7 nucleotides line up with TRBD1. In DNA, the CDR3 is TGTGCCAGCAGCGAAGGGGGCTTAAGCTCCTACGAGCAGTACGTC. Encoded protein: CASSEGGLSSYEQYV.